A selection of T cell receptor beta chains follows, all from one sample in a study of blood T cell repertoires in COVID-19. The method was immunoSEQ multiplex PCR; TCRdb's version includes in-frame clones alone and lacks a portion of them. The profile shows some 370,000 clones, around 86% of them singletons. The material sequenced was PBMCs or T cells enriched from blood (not recorded which). Source of these receptors: a woman between 45 and 60 years old who had recovered from COVID-19. The CDR3 runs from the conserved cysteine through the conserved F or W. Fields, in order: V gene, J gene, D gene, CDR3 protein. A D gene is named only where the DNA matches it firmly.

v_gene: TRBV19; j_gene: TRBJ2-6; d_gene: NA; CDR3aa: CASSIVVGSGANVLTF
v_gene: TRBV5-8; j_gene: TRBJ1-5; d_gene: NA; CDR3aa: CASSLSFGGGQPQHF
v_gene: TRBV25-1; j_gene: TRBJ1-5; d_gene: NA; CDR3aa: CASSLGAQPQHF
v_gene: TRBV6-5; j_gene: TRBJ2-1; d_gene: TRBD2; CDR3aa: CASSMGGRGYNEQFF
v_gene: TRBV11-3; j_gene: TRBJ2-1; d_gene: TRBD2; CDR3aa: CASSVGTSPEQFF
v_gene: TRBV9; j_gene: TRBJ1-1; d_gene: NA; CDR3aa: CASSPSSGNTEAFF
v_gene: TRBV5-1; j_gene: TRBJ2-7; d_gene: NA; CDR3aa: CASSLGPDRGDYEQYF
v_gene: TRBV5-6; j_gene: TRBJ1-5; d_gene: TRBD1; CDR3aa: CASSDGTGGWWQPQHF
v_gene: TRBV5-1; j_gene: TRBJ1-1; d_gene: TRBD1; CDR3aa: CASSLVSGGEAFF
v_gene: TRBV29-1; j_gene: TRBJ2-3; d_gene: NA; CDR3aa: CSVTLRFMSGDTQYF
v_gene: TRBV5-6; j_gene: TRBJ1-2; d_gene: NA; CDR3aa: CASSVQGTNYGYTF
v_gene: TRBV9; j_gene: TRBJ2-1; d_gene: TRBD2; CDR3aa: CASSPPGRGYNEQFF
v_gene: TRBV11-1; j_gene: TRBJ2-2; d_gene: TRBD1; CDR3aa: CASSWDRGGTGELFF
v_gene: TRBV7-9; j_gene: TRBJ1-1; d_gene: TRBD1; CDR3aa: CASSHQGDLPMNTEAFF
v_gene: TRBV4-1; j_gene: TRBJ1-2; d_gene: NA; CDR3aa: CATTPAPGDGGYTF
v_gene: TRBV6-5; j_gene: TRBJ1-5; d_gene: NA; CDR3aa: CASIISGTHNQPQHF
v_gene: TRBV12-5; j_gene: TRBJ1-2; d_gene: TRBD1; CDR3aa: CASGLGDRGGYTF
v_gene: TRBV3-1/TRBV3-2; j_gene: TRBJ2-1; d_gene: TRBD2; CDR3aa: CASSQDGAGGRYNEQFF
v_gene: TRBV9; j_gene: TRBJ2-1; d_gene: TRBD2; CDR3aa: CASSVSERGNNEQFF
v_gene: TRBV20-1; j_gene: TRBJ2-3; d_gene: NA; CDR3aa: CSASPGSADTQYF
v_gene: TRBV19; j_gene: TRBJ1-5; d_gene: TRBD1; CDR3aa: CASSSSPGTGGYSNQPQHF
v_gene: TRBV9; j_gene: TRBJ2-5; d_gene: TRBD2; CDR3aa: CASSPLAGGPETQYF
v_gene: TRBV11-2; j_gene: TRBJ1-5; d_gene: NA; CDR3aa: CASSLWEQQPQHF
v_gene: TRBV4-3; j_gene: TRBJ1-2; d_gene: TRBD1; CDR3aa: CASSHRGTGVGYTF
v_gene: TRBV6-6; j_gene: TRBJ1-2; d_gene: TRBD1; CDR3aa: CASCGPGQNGYTF
v_gene: TRBV15; j_gene: TRBJ2-6; d_gene: TRBD1; CDR3aa: CATSGLTGGSGANVLTF
v_gene: TRBV5-1; j_gene: TRBJ2-2; d_gene: NA; CDR3aa: CASSLGAGLNTGELFF
v_gene: TRBV7-2; j_gene: TRBJ2-7; d_gene: NA; CDR3aa: CASSLSVGSDYEQYF